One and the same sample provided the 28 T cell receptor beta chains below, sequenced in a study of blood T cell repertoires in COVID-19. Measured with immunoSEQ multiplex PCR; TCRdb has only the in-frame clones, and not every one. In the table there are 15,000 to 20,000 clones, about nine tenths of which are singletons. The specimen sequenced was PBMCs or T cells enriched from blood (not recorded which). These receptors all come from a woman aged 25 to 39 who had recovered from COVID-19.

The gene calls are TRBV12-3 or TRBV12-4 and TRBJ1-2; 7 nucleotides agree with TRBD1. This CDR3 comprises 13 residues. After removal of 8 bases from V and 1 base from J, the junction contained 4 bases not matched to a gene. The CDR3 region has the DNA TGTGCCAGCGGGACAGTTCGTAACTATGGCTACACCTTC. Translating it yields CASGTVRNYGYTF.

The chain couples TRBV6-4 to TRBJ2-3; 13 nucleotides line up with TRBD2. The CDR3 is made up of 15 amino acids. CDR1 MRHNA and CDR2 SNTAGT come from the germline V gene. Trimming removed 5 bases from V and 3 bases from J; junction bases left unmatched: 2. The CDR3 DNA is TGTGCCAGCAGTATGACTAGCGGGGGGACAGATACGCAGTATTTT. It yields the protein CASSMTSGGTDTQYF.

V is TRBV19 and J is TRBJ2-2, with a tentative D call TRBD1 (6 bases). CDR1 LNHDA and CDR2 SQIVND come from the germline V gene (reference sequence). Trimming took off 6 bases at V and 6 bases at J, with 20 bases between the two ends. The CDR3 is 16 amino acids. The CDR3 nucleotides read TGTGCCAGTAGGGGAGACAGGAGGCCGATGTCCGGGGAGCTGTTTTTT. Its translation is CASRGDRRPMSGELFF.

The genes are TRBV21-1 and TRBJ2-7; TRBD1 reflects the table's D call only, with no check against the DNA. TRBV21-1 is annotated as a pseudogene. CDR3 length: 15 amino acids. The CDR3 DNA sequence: TGTGCCAGCAGCCCCCGGACAGGGCTCACCTACGAGCAGTACTTC. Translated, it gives CASSPRTGLTYEQYF.

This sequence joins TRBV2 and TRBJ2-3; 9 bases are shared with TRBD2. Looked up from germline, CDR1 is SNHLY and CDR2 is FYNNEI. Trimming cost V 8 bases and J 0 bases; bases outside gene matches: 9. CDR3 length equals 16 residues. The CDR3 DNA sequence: TGTGCCAGCGGGCGGGGACTAGCTCATAGCACAGATACGCAGTATTTT. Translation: CASGRGLAHSTDTQYF.

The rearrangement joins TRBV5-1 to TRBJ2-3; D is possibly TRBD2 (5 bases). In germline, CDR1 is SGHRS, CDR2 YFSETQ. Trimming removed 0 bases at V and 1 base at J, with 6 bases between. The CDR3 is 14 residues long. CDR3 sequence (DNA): TGCGCCAGCAGCTTGGAGGGAGGCACAGATACGCAGTATTTT. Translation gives CASSLEGGTDTQYF. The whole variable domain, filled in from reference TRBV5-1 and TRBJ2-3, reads KAGVTQTPRYLIKTRGQQVTLSCSPISGHRSVSWYQQTPGQGLQFLFEYFSETQRNKGNFPGRFSGRQFSNSRSEMNVSTLELGDSALYLCASSLEGGTDTQYFGPGTRLTVL.

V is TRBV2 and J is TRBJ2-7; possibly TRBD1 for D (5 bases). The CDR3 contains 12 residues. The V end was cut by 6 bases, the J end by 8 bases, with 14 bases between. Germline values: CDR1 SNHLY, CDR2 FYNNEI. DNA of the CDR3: TGTGCCAGCAGCGCTGACAGCCATAAGCAGTACTTC. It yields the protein CASSADSHKQYF. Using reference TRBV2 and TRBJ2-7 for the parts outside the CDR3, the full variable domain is EPEVTQTPSHQVTQMGQEVILRCVPISNHLYFYWYRQILGQKVEFLVSFYNNEISEKSEIFDDQFSVERPDGSNFTLKIRSTKLEDSAMYFCASSADSHKQYFGPGTRLTVT.

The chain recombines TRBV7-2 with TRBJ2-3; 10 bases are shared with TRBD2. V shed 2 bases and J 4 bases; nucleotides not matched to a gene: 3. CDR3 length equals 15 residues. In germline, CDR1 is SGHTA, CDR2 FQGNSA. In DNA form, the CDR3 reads TGTGCCAGCAGCTTAAGCGGGGGGGCCGCAGATACGCAGTATTTT. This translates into CASSLSGGAADTQYF.

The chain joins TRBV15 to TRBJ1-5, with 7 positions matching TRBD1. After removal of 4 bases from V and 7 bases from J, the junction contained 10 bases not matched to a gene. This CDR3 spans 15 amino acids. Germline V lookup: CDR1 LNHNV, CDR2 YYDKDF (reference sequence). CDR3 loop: CATSMNRGTGQPQHF. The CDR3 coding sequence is TGTGCCACCAGCATGAACAGGGGTACGGGACAGCCCCAGCATTTT.

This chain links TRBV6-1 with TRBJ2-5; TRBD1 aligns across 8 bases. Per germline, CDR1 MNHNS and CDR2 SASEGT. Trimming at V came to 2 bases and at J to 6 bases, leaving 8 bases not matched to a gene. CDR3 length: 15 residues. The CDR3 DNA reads TGTGCCAGCAGTGAAACGGGACAGGTAGATCAGACCCAGTACTTC. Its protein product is CASSETGQVDQTQYF.

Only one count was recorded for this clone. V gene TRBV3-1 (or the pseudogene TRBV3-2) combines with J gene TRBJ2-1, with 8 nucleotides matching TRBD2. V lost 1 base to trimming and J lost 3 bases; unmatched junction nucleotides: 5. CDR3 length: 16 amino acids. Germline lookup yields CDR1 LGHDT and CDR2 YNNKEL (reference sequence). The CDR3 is CASSQVGLAGYNEQFF. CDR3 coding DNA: TGTGCCAGCAGCCAAGTCGGCCTAGCGGGCTACAATGAGCAGTTCTTC.

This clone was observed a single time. This CDR3 reads CASSLAGNTEAFF. CDR3 nucleotides: TGTGCCAGCAGTTTGGCGGGGAACACTGAAGCTTTCTTT. The chain is built from TRBV28 and TRBJ1-1, with D hard to call. CDR1 is MDHEN and CDR2 is SYDVKM in the germline V gene. The V end lost 3 bases, the J end lost 1 base, and 6 bases lay between the germline ends. The CDR3 spans 13 residues.

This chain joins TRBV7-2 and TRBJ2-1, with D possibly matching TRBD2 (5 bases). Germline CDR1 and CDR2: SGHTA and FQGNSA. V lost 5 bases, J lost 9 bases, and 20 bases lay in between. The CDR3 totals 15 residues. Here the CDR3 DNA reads TGTGCCAGCAGCACCGACGGACTGATATGGGGTGAGCAGTTCTTC. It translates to CASSTDGLIWGEQFF.

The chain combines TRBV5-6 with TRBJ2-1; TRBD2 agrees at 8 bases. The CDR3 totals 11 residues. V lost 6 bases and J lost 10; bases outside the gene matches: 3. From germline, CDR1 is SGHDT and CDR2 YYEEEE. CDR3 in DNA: TGTGCCAGCACCCGCGGGGGGGAGCAGTTCTTC. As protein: CASTRGGEQFF.

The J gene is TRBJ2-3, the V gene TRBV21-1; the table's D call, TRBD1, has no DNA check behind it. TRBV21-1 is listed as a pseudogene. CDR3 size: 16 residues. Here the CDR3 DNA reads TGTGCCAGCAGCAGCGAGCTAAGGGGTAACACAGATACGCAGTATTTT. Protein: CASSSELRGNTDTQYF.

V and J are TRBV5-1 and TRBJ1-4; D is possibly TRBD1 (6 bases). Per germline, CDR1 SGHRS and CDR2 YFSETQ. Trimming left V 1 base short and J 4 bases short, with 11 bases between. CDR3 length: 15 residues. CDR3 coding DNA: TGCGCCAGCAGCTTGAGGGGGACGTATAATGAAAAACTGTTTTTT. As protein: CASSLRGTYNEKLFF.

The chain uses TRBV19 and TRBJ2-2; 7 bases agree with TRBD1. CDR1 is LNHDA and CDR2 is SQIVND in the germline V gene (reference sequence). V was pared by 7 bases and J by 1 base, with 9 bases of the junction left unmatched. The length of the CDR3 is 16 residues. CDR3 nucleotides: TGTGCCAGTACCGGGAAGGGGGCTTTGAACACCGGGGAGCTGTTTTTT. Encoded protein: CASTGKGALNTGELFF.

This CDR3 is CASSSPPGRVEAFF. As DNA, the CDR3 is TGTGCCAGCAGCTCCCCCCCGGGCAGGGTTGAAGCTTTCTTT. The chain combines TRBV11-2 with TRBJ1-1, with D possibly being TRBD1 (5 bases). The CDR3 sequence is 14 residues long. Trimming pared 4 bases from V and 7 bases from J, leaving 16 bases between. Germline loops: CDR1 SGHAT, CDR2 FQNNGV. The full variable domain, its missing parts supplied by reference TRBV11-2 and TRBJ1-1, is EAGVAQSPRYKIIEKRQSVAFWCNPISGHATLYWYQQILGQGPKLLIQFQNNGVVDDSQLPKDRFSAERLKGVDSTLKIQPAKLEDSAVYLCASSSPPGRVEAFFGQGTRLTVV.

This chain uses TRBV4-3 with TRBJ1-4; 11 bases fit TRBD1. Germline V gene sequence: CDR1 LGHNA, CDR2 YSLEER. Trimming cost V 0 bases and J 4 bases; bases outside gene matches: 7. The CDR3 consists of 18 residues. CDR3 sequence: CASSQDIGQGARNEKLFF. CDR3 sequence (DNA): TGCGCCAGCAGCCAAGATATAGGACAGGGGGCTCGTAATGAAAAACTGTTTTTT.

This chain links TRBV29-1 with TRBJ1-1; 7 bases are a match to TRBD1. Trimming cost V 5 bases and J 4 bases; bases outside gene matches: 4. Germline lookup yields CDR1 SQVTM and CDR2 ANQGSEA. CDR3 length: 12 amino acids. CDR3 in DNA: TGCAGCGTTAACAGGGGTGGCACTGAAGCTTTCTTT. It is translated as CSVNRGGTEAFF.

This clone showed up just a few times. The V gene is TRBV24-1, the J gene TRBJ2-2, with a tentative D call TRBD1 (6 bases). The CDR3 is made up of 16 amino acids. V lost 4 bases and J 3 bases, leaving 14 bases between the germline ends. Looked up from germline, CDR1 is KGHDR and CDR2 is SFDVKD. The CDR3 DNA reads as TGTGCCACCAGTGACAGACGACAGGACCACACCGGGGAGCTGTTTTTT. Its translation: CATSDRRQDHTGELFF.

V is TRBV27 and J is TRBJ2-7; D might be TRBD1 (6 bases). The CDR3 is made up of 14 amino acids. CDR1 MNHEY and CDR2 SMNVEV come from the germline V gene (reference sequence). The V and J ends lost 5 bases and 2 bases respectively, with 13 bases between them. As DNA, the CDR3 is TGTGCCAGCAGTCAACTCGGGACACCCTACGAGCAGTACTTC. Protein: CASSQLGTPYEQYF.

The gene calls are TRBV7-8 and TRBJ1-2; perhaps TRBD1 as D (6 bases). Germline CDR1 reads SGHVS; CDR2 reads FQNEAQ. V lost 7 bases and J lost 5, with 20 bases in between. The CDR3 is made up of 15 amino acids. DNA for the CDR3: TGTGCCAGCACCATACGGGTGGGGACAAAATATGGCTACACCTTC. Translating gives CASTIRVGTKYGYTF. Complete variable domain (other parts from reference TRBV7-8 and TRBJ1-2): GAGVSQSPRYKVAKRGQDVALRCDPISGHVSLFWYQQALGQGPEFLTYFQNEAQLDKSGLPSDRFFAERPEGSVSTLKIQRTQQEDSAVYLCASTIRVGTKYGYTFGSGTRLTVV.

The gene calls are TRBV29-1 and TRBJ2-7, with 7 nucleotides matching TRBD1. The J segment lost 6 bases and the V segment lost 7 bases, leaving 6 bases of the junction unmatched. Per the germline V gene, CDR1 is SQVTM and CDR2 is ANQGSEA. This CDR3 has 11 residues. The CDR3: CSELTGSEQYF. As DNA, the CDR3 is TGCAGCGAGCTGACAGGGTCCGAGCAGTACTTC.

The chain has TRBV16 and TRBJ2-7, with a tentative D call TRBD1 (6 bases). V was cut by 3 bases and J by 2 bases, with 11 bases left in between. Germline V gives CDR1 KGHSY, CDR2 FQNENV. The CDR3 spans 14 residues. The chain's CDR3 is CASSQYTGTYEQYF. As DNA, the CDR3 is TGTGCCAGCAGCCAGTATACAGGGACCTACGAGCAGTACTTC. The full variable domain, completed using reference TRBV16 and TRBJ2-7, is GEEVAQTPKHLVRGEGQKAKLYCAPIKGHSYVFWYQQVLKNEFKFLISFQNENVFDETGMPKERFSAKCLPNSPCSLEIQATKLEDSAVYFCASSQYTGTYEQYFGPGTRLTVT.

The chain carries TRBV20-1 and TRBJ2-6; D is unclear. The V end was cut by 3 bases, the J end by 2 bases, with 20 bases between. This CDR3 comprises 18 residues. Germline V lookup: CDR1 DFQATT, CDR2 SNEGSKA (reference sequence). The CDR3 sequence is CSASYRTDPYTGANVLTF. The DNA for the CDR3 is TGCAGTGCTAGTTACAGAACAGACCCATATACTGGGGCCAACGTCCTGACTTTC.

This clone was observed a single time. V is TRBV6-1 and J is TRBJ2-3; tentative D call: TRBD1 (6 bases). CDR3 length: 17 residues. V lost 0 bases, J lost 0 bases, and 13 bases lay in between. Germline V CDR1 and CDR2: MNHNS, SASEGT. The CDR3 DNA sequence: TGTGCCAGCAGTGAAGCGATGGGGGCAGCTAGCACAGATACGCAGTATTTT. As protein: CASSEAMGAASTDTQYF.

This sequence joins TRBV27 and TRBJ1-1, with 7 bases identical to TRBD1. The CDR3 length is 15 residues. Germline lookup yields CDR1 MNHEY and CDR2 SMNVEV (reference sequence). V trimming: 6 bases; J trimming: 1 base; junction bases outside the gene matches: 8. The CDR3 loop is CASRLQGRGNTEAFF. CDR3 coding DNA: TGTGCCAGCAGATTACAGGGGAGGGGGAACACTGAAGCTTTCTTT.